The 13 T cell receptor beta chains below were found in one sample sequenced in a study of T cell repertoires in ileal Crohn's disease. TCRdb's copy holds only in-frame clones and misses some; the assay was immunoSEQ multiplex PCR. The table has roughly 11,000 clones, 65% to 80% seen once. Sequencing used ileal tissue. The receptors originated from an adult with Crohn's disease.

CDR3 DNA sequence: TGTGCCAGTATGAAGACAGTCAATCAGCCCCAGCATTTT. Its translation: CASMKTVNQPQHF. The chain joins TRBV19 to TRBJ1-5, with D maybe TRBD1 (5 bases). V lost 7 bases, J lost 3 bases, and 10 bases lay in between. CDR1 and CDR2 (germline): LNHDA, SQIVND (reference sequence). The length of the CDR3 is 13 residues.

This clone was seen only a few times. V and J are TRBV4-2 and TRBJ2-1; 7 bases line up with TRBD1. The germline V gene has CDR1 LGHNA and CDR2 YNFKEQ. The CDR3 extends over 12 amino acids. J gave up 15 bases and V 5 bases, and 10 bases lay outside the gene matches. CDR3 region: CASSSAPDRVFF. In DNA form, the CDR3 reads TGTGCCAGCAGCTCAGCCCCAGACAGGGTGTTCTTC.

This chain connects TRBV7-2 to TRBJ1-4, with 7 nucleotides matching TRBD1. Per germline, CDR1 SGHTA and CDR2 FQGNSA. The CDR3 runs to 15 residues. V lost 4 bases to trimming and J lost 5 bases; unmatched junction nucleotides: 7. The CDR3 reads CASSSRTGDNEKLFF. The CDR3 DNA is TGTGCCAGCAGCTCCCGGACAGGAGACAATGAAAAACTGTTTTTT.

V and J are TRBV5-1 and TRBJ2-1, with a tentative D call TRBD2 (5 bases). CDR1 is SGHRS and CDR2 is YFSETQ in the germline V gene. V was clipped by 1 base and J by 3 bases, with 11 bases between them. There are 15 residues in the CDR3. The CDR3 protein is CASSLPPGYYNEQFF. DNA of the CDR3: TGCGCCAGCAGCTTGCCCCCGGGGTACTACAATGAGCAGTTCTTC.

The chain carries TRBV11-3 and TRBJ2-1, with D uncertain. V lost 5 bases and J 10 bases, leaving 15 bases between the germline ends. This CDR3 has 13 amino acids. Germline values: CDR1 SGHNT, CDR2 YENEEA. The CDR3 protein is CASSRGASGEQFF. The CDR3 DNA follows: TGTGCCAGCAGCCGAGGCGCCTCTGGGGAGCAGTTCTTC.

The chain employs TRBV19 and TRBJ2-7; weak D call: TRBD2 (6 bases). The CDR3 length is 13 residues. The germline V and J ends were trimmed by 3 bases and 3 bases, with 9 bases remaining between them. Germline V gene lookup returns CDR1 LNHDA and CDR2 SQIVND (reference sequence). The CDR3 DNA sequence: TGTGCCAGTAGTATCGGGGACTTCTACGAGCAGTACTTC. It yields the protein CASSIGDFYEQYF.

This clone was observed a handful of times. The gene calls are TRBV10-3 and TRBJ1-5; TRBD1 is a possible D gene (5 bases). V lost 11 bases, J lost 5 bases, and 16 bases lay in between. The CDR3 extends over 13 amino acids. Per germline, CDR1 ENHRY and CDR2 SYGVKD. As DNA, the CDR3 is TGTGCCTCACGGGGGGTTTTGGATCAGCCCCAGCATTTT. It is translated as CASRGVLDQPQHF.

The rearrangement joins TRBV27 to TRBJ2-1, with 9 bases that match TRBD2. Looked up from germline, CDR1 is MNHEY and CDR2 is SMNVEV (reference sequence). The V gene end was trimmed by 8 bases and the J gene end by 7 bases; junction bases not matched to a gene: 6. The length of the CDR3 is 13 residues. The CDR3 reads CASALAGRNEQFF. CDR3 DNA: TGTGCCAGCGCACTAGCGGGCCGAAATGAGCAGTTCTTC.

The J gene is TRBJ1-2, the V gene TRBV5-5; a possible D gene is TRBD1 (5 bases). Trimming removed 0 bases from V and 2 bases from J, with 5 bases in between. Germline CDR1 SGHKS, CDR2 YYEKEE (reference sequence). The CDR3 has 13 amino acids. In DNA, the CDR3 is TGTGCCAGCAGCTTGGCAGGGAACTATGGCTACACCTTC. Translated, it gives CASSLAGNYGYTF.

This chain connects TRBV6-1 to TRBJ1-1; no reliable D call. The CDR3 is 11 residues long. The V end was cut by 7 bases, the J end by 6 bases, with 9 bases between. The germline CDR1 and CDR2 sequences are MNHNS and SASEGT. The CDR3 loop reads CASIFYSEAFF. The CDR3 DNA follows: TGTGCCAGCATTTTTTACTCTGAAGCTTTCTTT.

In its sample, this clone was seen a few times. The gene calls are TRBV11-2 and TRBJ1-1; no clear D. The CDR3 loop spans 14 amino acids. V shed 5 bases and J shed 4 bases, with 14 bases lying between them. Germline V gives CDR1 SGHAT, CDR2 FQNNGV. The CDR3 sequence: CASSGGGSVTEAFF. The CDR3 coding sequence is TGTGCCAGCAGCGGAGGTGGTTCGGTCACTGAAGCTTTCTTT.

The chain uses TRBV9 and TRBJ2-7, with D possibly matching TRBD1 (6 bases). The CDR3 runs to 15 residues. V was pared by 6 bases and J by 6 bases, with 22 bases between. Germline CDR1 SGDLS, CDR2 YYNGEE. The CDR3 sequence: CASTTVRVRGFEQYF. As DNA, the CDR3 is TGTGCCAGCACCACCGTCAGGGTCAGGGGTTTCGAGCAGTACTTC.

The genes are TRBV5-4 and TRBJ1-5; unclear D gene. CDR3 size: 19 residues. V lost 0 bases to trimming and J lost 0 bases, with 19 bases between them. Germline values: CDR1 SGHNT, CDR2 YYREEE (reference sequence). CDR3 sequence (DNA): TGTGCCAGCAGCTTGGGCCGACCCGGAGAGCCCTATAGCAATCAGCCCCAGCATTTT. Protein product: CASSLGRPGEPYSNQPQHF.